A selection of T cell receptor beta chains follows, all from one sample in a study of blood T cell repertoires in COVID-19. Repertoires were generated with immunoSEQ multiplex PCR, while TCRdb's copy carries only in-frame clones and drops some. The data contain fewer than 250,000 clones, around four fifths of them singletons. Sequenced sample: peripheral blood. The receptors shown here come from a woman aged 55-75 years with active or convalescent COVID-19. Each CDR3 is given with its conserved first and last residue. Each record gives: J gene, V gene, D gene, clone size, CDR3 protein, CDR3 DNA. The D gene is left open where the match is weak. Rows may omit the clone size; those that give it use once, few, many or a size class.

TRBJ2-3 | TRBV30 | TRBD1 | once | CAWRPGQGATDTQYF | TGTGCCTGGAGACCGGGACAGGGGGCTACAGATACGCAGTATTTT
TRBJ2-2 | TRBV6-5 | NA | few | CASSSSSGLASGELFF | TGTGCCAGCAGTTCCTCGAGTGGCCTAGCAAGCGGGGAGCTGTTTTTT
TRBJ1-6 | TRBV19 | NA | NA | CASSAAGGANSPLHF | TGTGCCAGTAGTGCCGCGGGGGGGGCTAATTCACCCCTCCACTTT
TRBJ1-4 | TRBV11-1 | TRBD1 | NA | CASSLQGAVGEKLFF | TGTGCCAGCAGCCTTCAGGGGGCTGTTGGTGAAAAACTGTTTTTT
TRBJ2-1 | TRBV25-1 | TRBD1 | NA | CASSALQGAYNEQFF | TGTGCCAGCAGTGCCTTACAGGGGGCCTACAATGAGCAGTTCTTC
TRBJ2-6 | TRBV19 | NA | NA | CASDSSGANVLTF | TGTGCCAGCGACAGCTCTGGGGCCAACGTCCTGACTTTC
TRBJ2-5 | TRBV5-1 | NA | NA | CASSFPPGASGTQYF | TGCGCCAGCAGCTTTCCTCCGGGAGCCTCAGGGACCCAGTACTTC
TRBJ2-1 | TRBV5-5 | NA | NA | CASSPVSPNEQFF | TGTGCCAGCAGCCCGGTTAGCCCCAATGAGCAGTTCTTC
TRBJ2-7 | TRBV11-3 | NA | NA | CASSLDLQSYEQYF | TGTGCCAGCAGCTTAGATCTACAGAGCTACGAGCAGTACTTC
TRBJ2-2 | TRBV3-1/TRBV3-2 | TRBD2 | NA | CASSLGLAGVTGELFF | TGTGCCAGCAGCCTCGGACTAGCGGGAGTTACCGGGGAGCTGTTTTTT
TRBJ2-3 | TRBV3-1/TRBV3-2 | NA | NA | CASSQAGNPTDTQYF | TGTGCCAGCAGCCAAGCGGGGAACCCCACAGATACGCAGTATTTT
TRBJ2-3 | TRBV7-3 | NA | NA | CASSLNLADTQYF | TGTGCCAGCAGCTTAAATCTCGCAGATACGCAGTATTTT
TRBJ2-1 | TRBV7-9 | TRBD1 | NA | CASSFYPGQYNEQFF | TGTGCCAGCAGCTTTTACCCGGGACAGTACAATGAGCAGTTCTTC
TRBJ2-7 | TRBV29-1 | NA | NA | CSVEGDYEQYF | TGCAGCGTCGAGGGGGACTACGAGCAGTACTTC
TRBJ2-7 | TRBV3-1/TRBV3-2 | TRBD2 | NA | CASSGTSGAYEQYF | TGTGCCAGCAGCGGTACTAGCGGTGCCTACGAGCAGTACTTC
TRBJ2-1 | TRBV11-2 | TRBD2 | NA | CASSLGLGLAGVGEQFF | TGTGCCAGCAGCTTAGGGTTGGGACTAGCGGGAGTGGGTGAGCAGTTCTTC
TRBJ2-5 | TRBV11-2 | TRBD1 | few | CASTPRDREGETQYF | TGTGCCAGCACCCCCCGGGACAGGGAAGGAGAGACCCAGTACTTC
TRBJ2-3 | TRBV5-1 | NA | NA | CASSLGWGAGTDTQYF | TGCGCCAGCAGCTTGGGATGGGGCGCAGGCACAGATACGCAGTATTTT
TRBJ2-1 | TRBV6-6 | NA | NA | CASSYSRGGGNEQFF | TGTGCCAGCAGTTATTCGCGGGGAGGCGGGAATGAGCAGTTCTTC
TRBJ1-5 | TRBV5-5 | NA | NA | CASSWDPGTPDQPQHF | TGTGCCAGCAGCTGGGACCCGGGGACTCCCGATCAGCCCCAGCATTTT
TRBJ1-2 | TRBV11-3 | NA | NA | CASSLRGPNYGYTF | TGTGCCAGCAGCCTACGGGGTCCTAACTATGGCTACACCTTC
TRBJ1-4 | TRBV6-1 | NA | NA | CASSEGQGYATNEKLFF | TGTGCCAGCAGTGAAGGCCAGGGGTACGCAACTAATGAAAAACTGTTTTTT
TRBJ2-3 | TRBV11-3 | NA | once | CASSKLWSSSTDTQYF | TGTGCCAGCAGCAAACTGTGGAGTTCTAGCACAGATACGCAGTATTTT
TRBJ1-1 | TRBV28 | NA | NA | CASSPPGVTEAFF | TGTGCCAGCAGTCCACCAGGGGTCACTGAAGCTTTCTTT
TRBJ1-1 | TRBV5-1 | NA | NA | CASTSSSGSDTEAFF | TGCGCCAGCACCTCTTCGTCGGGATCGGACACTGAAGCTTTCTTT
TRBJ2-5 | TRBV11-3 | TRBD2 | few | CASSPGLAGTRGETQYF | TGTGCCAGCAGCCCGGGACTAGCGGGGACTCGGGGAGAGACCCAGTACTTC
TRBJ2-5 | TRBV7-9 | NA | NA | CASSLQIVDRQETQYF | TGTGCCAGCAGCTTACAGATAGTAGACAGGCAAGAGACCCAGTACTTC
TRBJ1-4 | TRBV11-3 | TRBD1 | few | CASSPNQGQGAYGTNEKLFF | TGTGCCAGCAGCCCTAACCAGGGACAGGGGGCATATGGTACTAATGAAAAACTGTTTTTT
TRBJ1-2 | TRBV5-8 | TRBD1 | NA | CASSLIQGARYGYTF | TGTGCCAGCAGCTTAATACAGGGGGCCCGTTATGGCTACACCTTC
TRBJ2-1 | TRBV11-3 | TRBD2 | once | CASSSSGRGINEQFF | TGTGCCAGCAGCTCTAGCGGGAGAGGGATAAATGAGCAGTTCTTC
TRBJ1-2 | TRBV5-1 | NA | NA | CASSRETETYGYTF | TGCGCCAGCAGCCGTGAGACAGAGACATATGGCTACACCTTC
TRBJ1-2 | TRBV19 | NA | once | CASSPPGYGYTF | TGTGCCAGTAGTCCGCCGGGCTATGGCTACACCTTC
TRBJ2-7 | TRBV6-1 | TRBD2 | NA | CASSDFLAGSSYEQYF | TGTGCCAGCAGTGACTTCCTAGCGGGGAGCTCCTACGAGCAGTACTTC
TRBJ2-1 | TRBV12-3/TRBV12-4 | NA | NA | CASSLGSYNEQFF | TGTGCCAGCAGTTTAGGCAGCTACAATGAGCAGTTCTTC
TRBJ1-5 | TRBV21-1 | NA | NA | CASTLDAPRTQGTAQHF | TGTGCCAGCACCCTCGACGCGCCTAGAACTCAGGGGACGGCCCAGCATTTT
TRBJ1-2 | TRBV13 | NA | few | CASSLVREGPGYTF | TGTGCCAGCAGCTTAGTCAGGGAGGGCCCTGGCTACACCTTC
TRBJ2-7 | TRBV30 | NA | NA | CAWSSPTALYEQYF | TGTGCCTGGAGTAGTCCCACAGCCTTGTACGAGCAGTACTTC
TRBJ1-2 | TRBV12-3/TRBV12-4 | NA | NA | CASSRGQLYGYTF | TGTGCCAGCAGTAGGGGTCAGCTCTATGGCTACACCTTC
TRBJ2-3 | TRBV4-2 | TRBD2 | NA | CASSRPSGPSWKQYF | TGTGCCAGCAGCCGACCTAGCGGGCCCTCTTGGAAGCAGTATTTT
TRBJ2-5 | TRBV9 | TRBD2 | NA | CASSVVGLNLGETQYF | TGTGCCAGCAGCGTAGTGGGACTAAATCTAGGGGAGACCCAGTACTTC
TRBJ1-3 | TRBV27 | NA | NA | CASSRGGAGGNTIYF | TGTGCCAGCAGCCGGGGGGGCGCTGGTGGAAACACCATATATTTT
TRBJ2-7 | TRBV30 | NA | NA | CAWSVRRASFLEQYF | TGTGCCTGGAGTGTACGCAGGGCCTCCTTTTTGGAGCAGTACTTC
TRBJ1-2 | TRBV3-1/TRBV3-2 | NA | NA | CASSQGGQLYGYTF | TGTGCCAGCAGCCAAGGGGGGCAGCTCTATGGCTACACCTTC
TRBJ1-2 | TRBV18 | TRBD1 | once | CASLPGTGNDNYGYTF | TGTGCCAGCTTACCCGGGACAGGGAATGATAACTATGGCTACACCTTC
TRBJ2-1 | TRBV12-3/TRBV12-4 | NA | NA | CASSASSYNEQFF | TGTGCCAGCAGTGCGAGCTCCTACAATGAGCAGTTCTTC
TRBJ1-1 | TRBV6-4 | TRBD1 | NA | CASSESKTQTGTGPQKHGFF | TGTGCCAGCAGTGAATCCAAAACTCAAACCGGGACAGGGCCGCAAAAGCACGGTTTCTTT
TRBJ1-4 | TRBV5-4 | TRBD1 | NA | CASSWDRGEKLFF | TGTGCCAGCTCCTGGGACAGAGGGGAAAAACTGTTTTTT
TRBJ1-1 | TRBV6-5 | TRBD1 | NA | CASRFQGATEAFF | TGTGCCAGCAGGTTTCAGGGGGCTACTGAAGCTTTCTTT
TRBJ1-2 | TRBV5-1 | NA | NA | CASSLEPGATNGYTF | TGCGCCAGCAGCTTGGAACCAGGGGCAACGAATGGCTACACCTTC
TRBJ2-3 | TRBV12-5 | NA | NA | CASGLATLSGQSDTQYF | TGTGCTAGTGGTTTGGCCACGCTCTCAGGGCAATCAGATACGCAGTATTTT